The next 15 T cell receptor beta chains were all read from a single sample in a study of T cells in Graves' hyperthyroidism and ophthalmopathy. Amplified TCR beta CDR3 regions derived from RNA transcripts. Researchers ran a first-round RT-PCR on the TCR CDR3 using the HTBI primer set. Each CDR3 protein is one row after TCRdb ran MiXCR on the multiplex PCR reads. The table has more than 300,000 distinct CDR3 sequences, over 11% seen once. Sequencing was done on a sample of blood. All receptors come from a woman in her fifties or sixties with Graves' hyperthyroidism.

As regards this clonotype: A single base separates this from a much larger clone, so it may be a read error. J is TRBJ1-1 and V is TRBV10-3; perhaps TRBD1 as D (5 bases). The CDR3 totals 15 residues. V was cut by 2 bases and J by 3 bases, with 13 bases left in between. The germline CDR1 and CDR2 sequences are ENHRY and SYGVKD. For the CDR3, the DNA is TGTGCCATCAGTGAGGGGCGGGGAGGGGACACTGAAGCTTTCTTT. As protein: CAISEGRGGDTEAFF.

This clonotype occurred once. A single base separates this from a much larger clone, so it may be a read error. This sequence joins TRBV28 and TRBJ1-5; tentative D call: TRBD1 (6 bases). V was trimmed by 3 bases and J by 0 bases, leaving 9 bases between them. Germline V gene sequence: CDR1 MDHEN, CDR2 SYDVKM. The CDR3 contains 15 residues. The DNA of the CDR3 is TGTGCCAGCAGTTTTGGACAGCCTAGCAATCAGCCCCAGCATTTT. This gives the protein CASSFGQPSNQPQHF. The whole variable domain, remainder taken from reference TRBV28 and TRBJ1-5, is DVKVTQSSRYLVKRTGEKVFLECVQDMDHENMFWYRQDPGLGLRLIYFSYDVKMKEKGDIPEGYSVSREKKERFSLILESASTNQTSMYLCASSFGQPSNQPQHFGDGTRLSIL.

V usage is TRBV18 and J usage is TRBJ1-3; D remains ambiguous. V lost 4 bases and J lost 0, with 4 bases in between. Germline CDR1 reads KGHSH; CDR2 reads LQKENI. The CDR3 is 13 amino acids. The CDR3 bases are TGTGCCAGCTCACTTACCTCTGGAAACACCATATATTTT. It translates to CASSLTSGNTIYF.

This clonotype was found many times. The chain joins TRBV6-1 to TRBJ1-2; TRBD1 matches at 9 bases. Per the germline V gene, CDR1 is MNHNS and CDR2 is SASEGT. The CDR3 has 14 amino acids. The ends lost 3 bases at V and 6 bases at J; junction bases unmatched: 5. In DNA form, the CDR3 reads TGTGCCAGCAGTGAGACGGGACAGGGAGATGGCTACACCTTC. Translating it yields CASSETGQGDGYTF.

This clonotype appeared many times. The V call is TRBV30, the J call TRBJ1-5, with D hard to call. V lost 0 bases to trimming and J lost 3 bases, with 9 bases between them. CDR1 is GTSNPN and CDR2 is SVGIG in the germline V gene (reference sequence). The CDR3 totals 14 residues. CDR3 sequence: CAWSVSLANQPQHF. The CDR3 DNA reads as TGTGCCTGGAGTGTTTCGCTTGCCAATCAGCCCCAGCATTTT.

This clonotype was seen only a few times. This chain joins TRBV10-3 and TRBJ2-7; 9 bases fit TRBD2. Trimming at V came to 1 base and at J to 0 bases, leaving 4 bases not matched to a gene. The CDR3 consists of 16 residues. In germline, CDR1 is ENHRY, CDR2 SYGVKD. The CDR3 sequence: CAISEWGSGSSYEQYF. CDR3 nucleotide sequence: TGTGCCATCAGTGAGTGGGGTAGCGGGAGCTCCTACGAGCAGTACTTC.

Only a few counts were recorded for this clonotype. The V call is TRBV5-1, the J call TRBJ2-3; TRBD1 matches 9 bases. Germline lookup yields CDR1 SGHRS and CDR2 YFSETQ. The length of the CDR3 is 16 residues. The V segment lost 0 bases and the J segment 2 bases; nucleotides outside the gene matches: 4. Written as DNA, the CDR3 is TGCGCCAGCAGCTTGGTAGGACAGGGGTTCACAGATACGCAGTATTTT. Its protein product is CASSLVGQGFTDTQYF.

CDR3 loop: CATSRGWGMNTGELFF. The CDR3, as DNA: TGTGCCACCAGCAGAGGTTGGGGGATGAACACCGGGGAGCTGTTTTTT. The rearrangement links TRBV15 to TRBJ2-2, with D perhaps being TRBD1 or TRBD2 (5 bases each). Deletions cut 1 base from V and 1 base from J, with 10 bases between. Germline V gene data show CDR1 as LNHNV and CDR2 as YYDKDF (reference sequence). The CDR3 is 16 residues long. The whole variable domain, remainder taken from reference TRBV15 and TRBJ2-2, is DAMVIQNPRYQVTQFGKPVTLSCSQTLNHNVMYWYQQKSSQAPKLLFHYYDKDFNNEADTPDNFQSRRPNTSFCFLDIRSPGLGDTAMYLCATSRGWGMNTGELFFGEGSRLTVL.

This clonotype was observed many times. V is TRBV12-3 or TRBV12-4 and J is TRBJ1-2; no firm D call. The CDR3 consists of 12 residues. V shed 5 bases and J shed 8 bases, with 12 bases lying between them. CDR3 DNA: TGTGCCAGCAGTACACCTCCTACCGGCTACACCTTC. Amino acid sequence: CASSTPPTGYTF.

In its sample, this clonotype was seen many times. The CDR3 region is CASSLGQGSSETQYF. DNA for the CDR3: TGTGCCAGCAGCTTGGGACAGGGATCTTCGGAGACCCAGTACTTC. The chain couples TRBV5-6 to TRBJ2-5; 7 nucleotides match TRBD1. Germline-derived CDR1 and CDR2 are SGHDT and YYEEEE. V gave up 0 bases and J gave up 5 bases; unmatched junction bases: 7. The CDR3 length is 15 residues.

The V call is TRBV20-1, the J call TRBJ2-2; D is possibly TRBD2 (6 bases). CDR3 length equals 17 residues. With 1 base removed from V and 0 bases from J, the gap between germline ends came to 15 bases. Germline lookup yields CDR1 DFQATT and CDR2 SNEGSKA (reference sequence). CDR3 DNA sequence: TGCAGTGCTAGAGGTAGGAGGGCAGTCGCGAACACCGGGGAGCTGTTTTTT. The encoded protein is CSARGRRAVANTGELFF.

Many counts were recorded for this clonotype. This chain joins TRBV7-9 and TRBJ2-7; 8 nucleotides line up with TRBD1. Germline trimming cut 5 bases from V and 1 base from J; bases unmatched to any gene: 7. The length of the CDR3 is 15 residues. Germline V gene lookup returns CDR1 SEHNR and CDR2 FQNEAQ (reference sequence). The CDR3 sequence is CASSPRTGQSYEQYF. The CDR3 DNA sequence: TGTGCCAGCAGCCCCCGGACAGGGCAGTCCTACGAGCAGTACTTC.

Ten or more counts support this clonotype. This chain joins TRBV12-3 or TRBV12-4 and TRBJ1-1; D may be TRBD1 (6 bases). This CDR3 spans 14 amino acids. V lost 1 base and J 4 bases, leaving 10 bases between the germline ends. CDR3 in DNA: TGTGCCAGCAGTTTAGTTACAGGGCCCACTGAAGCTTTCTTT. This sequence encodes CASSLVTGPTEAFF.

This clonotype was seen ten or more times. The chain couples TRBV10-3 to TRBJ1-2; 11 bases align to TRBD1. Unmatched junction bases numbered 6, after V lost 7 bases and J lost 5 bases. The germline V gene encodes CDR1 ENHRY and CDR2 SYGVKD. The CDR3 loop spans 14 amino acids. The CDR3: CAITTGTGGYGYTF. DNA of the CDR3: TGTGCCATCACTACCGGGACAGGGGGATATGGCTACACCTTC.

The genes are TRBV28 and TRBJ2-1; 12 bases map to TRBD2. The CDR3 totals 16 residues. Trimming at V came to 5 bases and at J to 7 bases, leaving 9 bases not matched to a gene. CDR1 is MDHEN, CDR2 SYDVKM, per germline. The CDR3 DNA is TGTGCCAGCAGTACTCGGACTAGCGGGATGAAAAATGAGCAGTTCTTC. Amino acid sequence: CASSTRTSGMKNEQFF.